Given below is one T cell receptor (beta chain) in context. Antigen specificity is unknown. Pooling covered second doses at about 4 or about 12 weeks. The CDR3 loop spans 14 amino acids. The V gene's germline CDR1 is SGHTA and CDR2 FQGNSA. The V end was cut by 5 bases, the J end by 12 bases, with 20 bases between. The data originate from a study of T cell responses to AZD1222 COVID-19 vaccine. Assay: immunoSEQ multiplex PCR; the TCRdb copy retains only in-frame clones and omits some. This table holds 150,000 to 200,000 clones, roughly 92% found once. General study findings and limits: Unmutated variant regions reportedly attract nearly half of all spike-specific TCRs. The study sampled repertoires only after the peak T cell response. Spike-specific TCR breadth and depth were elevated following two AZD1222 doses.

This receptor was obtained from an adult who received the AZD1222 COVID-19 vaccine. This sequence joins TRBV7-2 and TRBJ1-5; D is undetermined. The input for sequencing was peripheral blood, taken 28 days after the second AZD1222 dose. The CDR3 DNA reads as TGTGCCAGCAGCCCCCGGATTGACCCATTGTACCAGCATTTT. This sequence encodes CASSPRIDPLYQHF.